This TCR beta chain is drawn from a study of T cell responses to AZD1222 COVID-19 vaccine. With regard to this clone: Its antigen is not identified.

Clones were sequenced by immunoSEQ multiplex PCR, and TCRdb holds only the in-frame ones, with some missing. The table records about 130,000 clones, about nine tenths of them present only once. General study findings and limits: In a largely white British group with more females than males, clonal diversity was possibly underestimated.

The CDR3 covers 15 residues. The V and J ends lost 4 bases and 5 bases respectively, with 18 bases between them. Germline assignment: CDR1 SGHRS and CDR2 YFSETQ. V usage is TRBV5-1 and J usage is TRBJ1-2, with a tentative D call TRBD1 (5 bases). The sample consisted of peripheral blood, taken 28 days after the second AZD1222 dose. The receptor was isolated from an adult who received the AZD1222 COVID-19 vaccine. CDR3 residues: CASSPEGRVQYGYTF. The DNA of the CDR3 is TGCGCCAGCAGCCCGGAGGGCAGGGTCCAGTATGGCTACACCTTC.